This passage covers 18 T cell receptor beta chains from one sample sequenced in a study of blood T cells in healthy people across ages. Primed by a sample-barcoded 5' primer and a J-beta primer mix, a second PCR proceeded for about 7 to 11 cycles. TCRdb itself ran the 5' RACE reads through MiXCR, one entry per CDR3 protein. The sample has about a million distinct CDR3 sequences; just over 50% are singletons. The sample was blood. These receptors originate from a woman aged 55-70 years in good health.

The chain employs TRBV20-1 and TRBJ2-4; the match to TRBD2 covers 7 bases. The end of the DNA fits TRBJ2-7 better, so the J call may be wrong. Looked up from germline, CDR1 is DFQATT and CDR2 is SNEGSKA (reference sequence). This CDR3 is built from 11 residues. The CDR3 protein is CSPAGFNEQYF. Written as DNA, the CDR3 is TGCAGTCCAGCGGGATTTAACGAGCAGTACTTC.

About this clonotype itself: Germline is not matched at one junction end, which may reflect a read error. The chain links TRBV10-3 to TRBJ2-4, with D maybe TRBD2 (6 bases). Per germline, CDR1 ENHRY and CDR2 SYGVKD. The CDR3 totals 18 residues. The CDR3 nucleotides read TGTGCCATCAGCCCGAGTGGCCAGTCCATACTAGCCAAAAGCATTCAGTACTTC. Translated, it gives CAISPSGQSILAKSIQYF.

The V and J genes are TRBV12-3 or TRBV12-4 and TRBJ2-7, with 8 bases fitting TRBD2. The CDR3 has 14 amino acids. Trimming at V came to 2 bases and at J to 9 bases, leaving 9 bases not matched to a gene. CDR3 protein: CASSLREAGGPQYF. CDR3 DNA: TGTGCCAGCAGTTTACGAGAGGCGGGAGGACCGCAGTACTTC.

The chain recombines TRBV20-1 with TRBJ2-5; D is unclear. This CDR3 is built from 14 residues. The ends were cut back, 4 bases at V and 11 bases at J, with 23 bases in the middle. Germline V gene lookup returns CDR1 DFQATT and CDR2 SNEGSKA (reference sequence). CDR3 coding DNA: TGCAGTGCTAAACCCCGGAGTAGCTACAATGAGCAGTACTTC. Amino acid sequence: CSAKPRSSYNEQYF.

The chain's CDR3 is CASSLVPRETSTDTQYF. The CDR3, as DNA: TGCGCCAGCAGCTTGGTTCCCAGGGAAACGAGCACAGATACGCAGTATTTT. The chain carries TRBV5-1 and TRBJ2-3, with D possibly matching TRBD1 (5 bases). V lost 0 bases and J 0 bases, leaving 14 bases between the germline ends. Germline V lookup: CDR1 SGHRS, CDR2 YFSETQ. CDR3 length: 17 amino acids.

The chain is built from TRBV7-2 and TRBJ2-5, with D possibly matching TRBD1 (6 bases). V lost 5 bases to trimming and J lost 11 bases, with 24 bases between them. CDR3 length: 15 amino acids. Germline CDR1 SGHTA, CDR2 FQGNSA. DNA for the CDR3: TGTGCCAGCAGCCAACGGGACAACTACCCCAATGAGCAGTACTTC. It encodes CASSQRDNYPNEQYF. Full variable domain (missing parts from reference TRBV7-2 and TRBJ2-5): GAGVSQSPSNKVTEKGKDVELRCDPISGHTALYWYRQSLGQGLEFLIYFQGNSAPDKSGLPSDRFSAERTGGSVSTLTIQRTQQEDSAVYLCASSQRDNYPNEQYFGPGTRLLVL.

The J gene is TRBJ2-7, the V gene TRBV6-1, with D perhaps TRBD2 (6 bases). The germline CDR1 and CDR2 sequences are MNHNS and SASEGT. The ends were cut back, 9 bases at V and 4 bases at J, with 10 bases in the middle. The CDR3 sequence is 11 residues long. CDR3 loop: CASHLAYEQYF. CDR3 DNA sequence: TGTGCCAGTCATCTAGCGTACGAGCAGTACTTC.

The chain has TRBV12-3 or TRBV12-4 and TRBJ1-4; possible D gene TRBD1, 5 bases. Trimming shortened V by 7 bases and J by 7 bases, and 13 bases separated the two germline ends. This CDR3 is 13 amino acids long. CDR3 DNA sequence: TGTGCCAGCACGGGACTCGGGAGTGAAAAACTGTTTTTT. Translated, it gives CASTGLGSEKLFF.

The chain combines TRBV3-1 with TRBJ2-7; unclear D gene. V was cut by 0 bases and J by 8 bases, with 14 bases left in between. This CDR3 is 14 amino acids long. Germline CDR1 LGHDT, CDR2 YNNKEL (reference sequence). The chain's CDR3 is CASSQELPQSQQYF. The DNA for the CDR3 is TGTGCCAGCAGCCAAGAATTACCTCAGAGCCAGCAGTACTTC.

This clonotype appeared a few times. The chain employs TRBV27 and TRBJ2-7, with a tentative D call TRBD1 (5 bases). Germline V gene data show CDR1 as MNHEY and CDR2 as SMNVEV (reference sequence). V lost 3 bases and J lost 3, with 12 bases in between. This CDR3 is built from 14 residues. The CDR3 nucleotides are TGTGCCAGCAGTTTTGGGGCCTCAGACTACGAGCAGTACTTC. Its translation: CASSFGASDYEQYF.

J is TRBJ2-7 and V is TRBV4-2; D is ambiguous. V gave up 2 bases and J gave up 6 bases, with 20 bases separating them. CDR1 is LGHNA and CDR2 is YNFKEQ in the germline V gene. This CDR3 is built from 16 residues. Here the CDR3 reads CASSQKTGGPIGEQYF. As DNA, the CDR3 is TGTGCCAGCAGCCAAAAAACGGGCGGCCCCATCGGCGAGCAGTACTTC.

The V gene is TRBV12-5, the J gene TRBJ1-1; 7 nucleotides match TRBD1. Germline V gene lookup returns CDR1 LGHNT and CDR2 FRNRAP. CDR3 length: 16 amino acids. V lost 4 bases, J lost 4 bases, and 12 bases stayed unmatched. CDR3 protein: CASGSTTGQEGTEAFF. DNA for the CDR3: TGTGCTAGTGGTTCCACGACCGGACAGGAAGGCACTGAAGCTTTCTTT.

The gene calls are TRBV12-3 or TRBV12-4 and TRBJ2-6; D remains ambiguous. V was trimmed by 3 bases and J by 11 bases, leaving 5 bases between them. The CDR3 sequence is 11 residues long. The CDR3 is CASSFGDVLTF. In nucleotides, the CDR3 is TGTGCCAGCAGTTTCGGAGACGTCCTGACTTTC.

The chain is built from TRBV7-2 and TRBJ2-3; D unresolved. The V gene lost 3 bases and the J gene lost 0 bases, with 7 bases spanning the gap. Germline CDR1 reads SGHTA; CDR2 reads FQGNSA. The CDR3 totals 14 residues. The CDR3 loop reads CASSFEPSTDTQYF. DNA of the CDR3: TGTGCCAGCAGCTTTGAACCTAGCACAGATACGCAGTATTTT.

The chain employs TRBV29-1 and TRBJ2-1, with TRBD2 matching 8 bases. The CDR3 consists of 14 residues. CDR1 and CDR2 from the germline V gene are SQVTM and ANQGSEA. Unmatched junction bases numbered 6, after V lost 6 bases and J lost 2 bases. The CDR3 bases are TGCAGCGTGGCTAGACTAGCGACCTACAATGAGCAGTTCTTC. It encodes CSVARLATYNEQFF.

This chain links TRBV4-3 with TRBJ2-7; a weak D match, TRBD1 (5 bases). TRBJ2-1 explains the end of the DNA better; the J call may be wrong. The CDR3 covers 18 residues. Germline CDR1 is LGHNA and CDR2 is YSLEER. CDR3 residues: CASSQSPEGAQAPDEQFF. In DNA, the CDR3 is TGCGCCAGCAGCCAAAGCCCGGAAGGGGCTCAGGCCCCCGATGAGCAGTTCTTC.

The rearrangement uses TRBV6-1 and TRBJ1-1; tentative D call: TRBD1 (6 bases). V lost 0 bases to trimming and J lost 11 bases, with 16 bases between them. The CDR3 extends over 14 amino acids. From germline, CDR1 is MNHNS and CDR2 SASEGT. CDR3 coding DNA: TGTGCCAGCAGTGAAGCCCCAGGGGCTTTTGGGGCTTTCTTT. It specifies CASSEAPGAFGAFF.

The rearrangement links TRBV28 to TRBJ2-7; no reliable D call. Per the germline V gene, CDR1 is MDHEN and CDR2 is SYDVKM. V was clipped by 3 bases and J by 0 bases, with 12 bases between them. This CDR3 contains 15 residues. CDR3 region: CASSFIYSSSYEQYF. CDR3 nucleotide sequence: TGTGCCAGCAGTTTCATATATTCGAGCTCCTACGAGCAGTACTTC.